The source of this TCR beta chain is a study of a mutant IDH1 vaccine in newly diagnosed glioma. For the study at large: Earlier therapy was either radiotherapy, temozolomide, or both, and most got both.

The CDR3 length is 17 residues. From germline, CDR1 is KGHSH and CDR2 LQKENI. V lost 3 bases and J 11 bases, leaving 29 bases between the germline ends. Regarding time point: baseline, week 1 (first vaccination visit). Treatment denoted: pre-vaccination baseline after standard-of-care therapy. Assay used: immunoSEQ multiplex PCR; TCRdb lists only in-frame clones, some missing. Seen here are under 65,000 clones, about 82% observed once, and the top ten hold about a fifth. The material sequenced was PBMCs, taken from a glioma patient treated with radiotherapy, temozolomide or both. This clonotype originated in a man between 18 and 35 years old with glioma. The chain couples TRBV18 to TRBJ2-7; D may be TRBD2 (5 bases). The CDR3 loop is CASSPGSHNRLRGFKYF. The CDR3 DNA is TGTGCCAGCTCACCGGGAAGCCACAACCGATTACGAGGGTTTAAGTACTTC.